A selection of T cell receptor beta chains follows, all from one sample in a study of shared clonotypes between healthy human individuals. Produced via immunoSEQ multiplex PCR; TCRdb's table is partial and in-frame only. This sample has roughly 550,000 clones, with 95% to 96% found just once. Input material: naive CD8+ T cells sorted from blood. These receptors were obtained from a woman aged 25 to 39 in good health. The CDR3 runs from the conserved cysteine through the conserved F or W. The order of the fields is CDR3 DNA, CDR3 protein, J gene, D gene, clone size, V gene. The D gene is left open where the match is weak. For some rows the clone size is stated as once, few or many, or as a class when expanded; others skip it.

CDR3 DNA: TGTGCCAGCAGTTACGGGCAGGAGTACTACGAGCAGTACTTC
CDR3 protein: CASSYGQEYYEQYF
J gene: TRBJ2-7
D gene: -
clone size: once
V gene: TRBV6-6

CDR3 DNA: TGTGCCAGCAGCCCAGATGGGGTTTCAACTAATGAAAAACTGTTTTTT
CDR3 protein: CASSPDGVSTNEKLFF
J gene: TRBJ1-4
D gene: -
clone size: -
V gene: TRBV28

CDR3 DNA: TGTGCCAGCAGCGTAGTCCTCGAGCAGTTCTTC
CDR3 protein: CASSVVLEQFF
J gene: TRBJ2-1
D gene: -
clone size: -
V gene: TRBV9

CDR3 DNA: TGTGCCAGCAGTTTGGGGGTCGGCTCGGACCTTGAAAAACTGTTTTTT
CDR3 protein: CASSLGVGSDLEKLFF
J gene: TRBJ1-4
D gene: -
clone size: -
V gene: TRBV28

CDR3 DNA: TGTGCCAGCAGCCCCCCGCTCAGGGACGGTGAGGAAAAACTGTTTTTT
CDR3 protein: CASSPPLRDGEEKLFF
J gene: TRBJ1-4
D gene: -
clone size: once
V gene: TRBV13

CDR3 DNA: TGTGCCAGCAGCCGGCGCCCCGACGGAGGCAATGAGCAGTTCTTC
CDR3 protein: CASSRRPDGGNEQFF
J gene: TRBJ2-1
D gene: -
clone size: -
V gene: TRBV28

CDR3 DNA: TGTGCCAGCACCCTCTTCGCGGGAGGTGGGGCTTACGAGCAGTACTTC
CDR3 protein: CASTLFAGGGAYEQYF
J gene: TRBJ2-7
D gene: TRBD2
clone size: -
V gene: TRBV2

CDR3 DNA: TGCAGCGTGGAAAGACTAGCGGAGCAGTACTTC
CDR3 protein: CSVERLAEQYF
J gene: TRBJ2-5
D gene: TRBD2
clone size: -
V gene: TRBV29-1

CDR3 DNA: TGTGCCATCAGTGCGGAGCGGGAGGGTAGGGGGACCCAGTACTTC
CDR3 protein: CAISAEREGRGTQYF
J gene: TRBJ2-5
D gene: TRBD2
clone size: -
V gene: TRBV10-3

CDR3 DNA: TGTGCCAGCAGTTCCAGGGACAGTACCTACGAGCAGTACTTC
CDR3 protein: CASSSRDSTYEQYF
J gene: TRBJ2-7
D gene: TRBD1
clone size: -
V gene: TRBV6-5

CDR3 DNA: TGCGCCAGCAGCTTGACACGGGACCCCACAGATACGCAGTATTTT
CDR3 protein: CASSLTRDPTDTQYF
J gene: TRBJ2-3
D gene: -
clone size: -
V gene: TRBV5-1